A selection of T cell receptor beta chains follows, all from one sample in a study of blood T cell repertoires in COVID-19. Clones were sequenced by immunoSEQ multiplex PCR, and TCRdb holds only the in-frame ones, with some missing. The sample includes fewer than 200,000 clones, roughly 82% of them seen just once. Sequencing was done on a sample of PBMCs or T cells enriched from blood (not recorded which). Source of these receptors: a woman aged 55-75 years with acute COVID-19. The conserved cysteine and the conserved F or W are not part of the CDR3 here. The order of the fields is V gene, CDR3 protein.

TRBV7-2	ASSIDRGNEKLF
TRBV7-9	ASRRTTGNERNYGYT
TRBV14	ASSPTGGWHEQY
TRBV4-1	ASSQVDRGFDQPQH
TRBV7-2	ASSLRERVNEQF
TRBV6-5	ASSYSLTRDTQY
TRBV19	ATGTGNQPQH
TRBV4-2	ASSQEFQGVLIKGYT
TRBV4-3	ASSPQVTGGLSPLH
TRBV4-3	ASSQAAGRIYEQY
TRBV5-1	ASSLGTGGNSPLH
TRBV5-1	ASSSTLAGGPSGTDTQY
TRBV6-2/TRBV6-3	ASSYSSDRGRLYGYT
TRBV13	ASSFGDRVYNEQF
TRBV10-3	AIRDRDRGVNTEAF
TRBV24-1	ATSEGGQGTVSYGYT
TRBV27	ASSFQTDFTTNEKLF
TRBV28	ASRSGTGYNEQF
TRBV19	ASKRTGSISYEQY
TRBV7-2	ASSLERDRFYGYT
TRBV11-3	ASSGGTSGPYEQY
TRBV5-5	ASSTGHEQY
TRBV30	AWSQSGNSPTEAF
TRBV5-4	ASSLVLAGSYNEQF
TRBV24-1	ATSDPTIPGQGKTNYGYT
TRBV24-1	ATSDWTSEAF
TRBV9	ASTPANYGYT
TRBV7-2	ASSPWTVNTEAF
TRBV6-1	ASSEGPGGIGELF
TRBV19	ASSIPGTVYEQY
TRBV6-4	ASSKQLGANVLT
TRBV5-4	ASRIGSPLQNTEAF
TRBV18	ASSETSGGHTFWF
TRBV5-5	ASSFQGPAYGYT
TRBV6-6	ASSKSREKDEQF